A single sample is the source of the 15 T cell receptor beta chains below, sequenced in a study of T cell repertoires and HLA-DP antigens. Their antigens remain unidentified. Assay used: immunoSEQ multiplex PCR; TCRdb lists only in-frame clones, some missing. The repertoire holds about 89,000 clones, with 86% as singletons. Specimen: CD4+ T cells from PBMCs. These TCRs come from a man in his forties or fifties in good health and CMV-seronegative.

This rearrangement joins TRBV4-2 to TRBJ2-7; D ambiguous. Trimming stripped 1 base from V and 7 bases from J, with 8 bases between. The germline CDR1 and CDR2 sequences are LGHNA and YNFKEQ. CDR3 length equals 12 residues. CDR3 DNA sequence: TGTGCCAGCAGCCAAGGCCAGTCGGAGCAGTACTTC. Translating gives CASSQGQSEQYF.

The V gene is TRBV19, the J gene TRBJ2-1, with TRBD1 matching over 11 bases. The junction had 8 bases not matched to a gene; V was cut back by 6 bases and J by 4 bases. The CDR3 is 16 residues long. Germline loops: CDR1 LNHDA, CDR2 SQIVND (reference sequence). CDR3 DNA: TGTGCCAGTAGCATAACCGGGACAGGGGGATACAATGAGCAGTTCTTC. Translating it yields CASSITGTGGYNEQFF. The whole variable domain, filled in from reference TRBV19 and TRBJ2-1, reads DGGITQSPKYLFRKEGQNVTLSCEQNLNHDAMYWYRQDPGQGLRLIYYSQIVNDFQKGDIAEGYSVSREKKESFPLTVTSAQKNPTAFYLCASSITGTGGYNEQFFGPGTRLTVL.

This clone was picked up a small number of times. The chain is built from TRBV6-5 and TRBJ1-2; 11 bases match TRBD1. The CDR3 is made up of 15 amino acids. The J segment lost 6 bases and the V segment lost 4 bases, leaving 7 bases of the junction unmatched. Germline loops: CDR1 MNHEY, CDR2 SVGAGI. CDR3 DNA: TGTGCCAGCAGTTCCGGGACAGGGGGGTCCGATGGCTACACCTTC. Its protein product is CASSSGTGGSDGYTF.

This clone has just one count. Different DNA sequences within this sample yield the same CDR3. In DNA, the CDR3 is TGTGCCAGCAGTGGGGGCAGGATTGAAAAACTGTTTTTT. Translating it yields CASSGGRIEKLFF. The chain couples TRBV6-1 to TRBJ1-4; maybe TRBD1 (5 bases). V lost 4 bases and J lost 7, with 10 bases in between. The CDR3 sequence is 13 residues long. CDR1 and CDR2 from the germline V gene are MNHNS and SASEGT.

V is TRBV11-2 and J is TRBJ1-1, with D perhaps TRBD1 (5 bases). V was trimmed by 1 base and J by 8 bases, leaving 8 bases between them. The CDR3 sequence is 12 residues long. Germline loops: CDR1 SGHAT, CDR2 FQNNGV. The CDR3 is CASSLVWGEAFF. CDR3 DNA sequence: TGTGCCAGCAGCTTAGTGTGGGGGGAAGCTTTCTTT.

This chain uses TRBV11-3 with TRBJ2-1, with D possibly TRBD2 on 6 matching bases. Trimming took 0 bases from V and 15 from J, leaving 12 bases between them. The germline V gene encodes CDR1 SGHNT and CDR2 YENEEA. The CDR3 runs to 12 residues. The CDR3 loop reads CASSLDRGGVFF. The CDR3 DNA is TGTGCCAGCAGCTTAGATAGGGGCGGGGTGTTCTTC.

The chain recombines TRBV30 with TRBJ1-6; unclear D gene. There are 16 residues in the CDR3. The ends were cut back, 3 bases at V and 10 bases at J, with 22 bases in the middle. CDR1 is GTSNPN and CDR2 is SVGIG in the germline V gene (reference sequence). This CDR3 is CAWRVDVASRRSPLHF. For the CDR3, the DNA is TGTGCCTGGAGGGTGGATGTCGCTTCAAGGAGGTCACCCCTCCACTTT.

The CDR3 reads CASSSGRSTDTQYF. The CDR3 DNA reads as TGTGCCAGCAGCTCCGGTCGCTCCACAGATACGCAGTATTTT. The chain links TRBV11-3 to TRBJ2-3; D is unresolved. V lost 4 bases and J lost 2, with 10 bases in between. The length of the CDR3 is 14 residues. The germline CDR1 and CDR2 sequences are SGHNT and YENEEA.

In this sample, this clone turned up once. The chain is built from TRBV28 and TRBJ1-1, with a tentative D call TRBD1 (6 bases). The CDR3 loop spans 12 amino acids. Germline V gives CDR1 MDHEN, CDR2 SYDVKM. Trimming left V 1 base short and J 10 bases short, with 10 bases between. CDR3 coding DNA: TGTGCCAGCAGTTTATTGCAGGGGAGAGCTTTCTTT. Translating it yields CASSLLQGRAFF.

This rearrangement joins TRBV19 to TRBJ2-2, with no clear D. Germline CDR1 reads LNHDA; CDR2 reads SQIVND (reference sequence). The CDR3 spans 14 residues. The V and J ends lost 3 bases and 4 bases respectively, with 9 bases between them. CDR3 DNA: TGTGCCAGTAGTATTCAGGTTGGCACCGGGGAGCTGTTTTTT. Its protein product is CASSIQVGTGELFF.

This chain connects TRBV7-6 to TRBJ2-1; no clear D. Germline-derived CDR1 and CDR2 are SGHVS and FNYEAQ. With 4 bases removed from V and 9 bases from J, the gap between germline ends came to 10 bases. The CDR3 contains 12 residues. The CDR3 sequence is CASSSTLGEQFF. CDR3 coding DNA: TGTGCCAGCAGCTCTACCCTCGGTGAGCAGTTCTTC.

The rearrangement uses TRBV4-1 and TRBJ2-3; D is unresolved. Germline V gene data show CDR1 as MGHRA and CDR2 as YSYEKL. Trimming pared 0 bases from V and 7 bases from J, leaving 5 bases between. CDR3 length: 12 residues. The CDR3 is CASSQDENTQYF. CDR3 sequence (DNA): TGCGCCAGCAGCCAAGATGAGAATACGCAGTATTTT.

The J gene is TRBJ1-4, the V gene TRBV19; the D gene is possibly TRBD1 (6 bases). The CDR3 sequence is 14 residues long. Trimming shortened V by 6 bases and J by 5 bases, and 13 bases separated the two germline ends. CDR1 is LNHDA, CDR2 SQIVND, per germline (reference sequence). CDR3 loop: CASSPAGANEKLFF. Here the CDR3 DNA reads TGTGCCAGTAGCCCCGCGGGGGCGAATGAAAAACTGTTTTTT.

CDR3 protein: CASSFPGQGEQYF. In nucleotides, the CDR3 is TGTGCCAGCAGTTTCCCAGGACAGGGAGAGCAGTACTTC. V and J are TRBV27 and TRBJ2-7; 8 bases are shared with TRBD1. With 3 bases clipped from V and 7 bases from J, the junction kept 5 bases outside the gene matches. The germline CDR1 and CDR2 sequences are MNHEY and SMNVEV (reference sequence). The CDR3 consists of 13 residues.

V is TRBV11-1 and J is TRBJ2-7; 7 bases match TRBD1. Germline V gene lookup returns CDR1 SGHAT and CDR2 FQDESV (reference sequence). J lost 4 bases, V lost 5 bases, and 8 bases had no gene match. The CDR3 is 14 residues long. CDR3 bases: TGTGCCAGCAGCCGCGGACAGGTAAATTACGAGCAGTACTTC. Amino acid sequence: CASSRGQVNYEQYF.